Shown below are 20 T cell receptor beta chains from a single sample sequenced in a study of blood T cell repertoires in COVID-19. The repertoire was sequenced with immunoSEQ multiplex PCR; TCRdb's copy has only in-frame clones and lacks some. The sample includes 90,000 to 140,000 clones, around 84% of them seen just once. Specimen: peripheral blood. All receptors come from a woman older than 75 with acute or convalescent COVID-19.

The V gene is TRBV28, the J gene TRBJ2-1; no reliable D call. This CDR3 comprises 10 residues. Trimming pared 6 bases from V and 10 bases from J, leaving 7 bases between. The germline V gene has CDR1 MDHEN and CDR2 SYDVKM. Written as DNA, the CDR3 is TGTGCCAGCAGGCGAACCGAGCAGTTCTTC. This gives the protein CASRRTEQFF.

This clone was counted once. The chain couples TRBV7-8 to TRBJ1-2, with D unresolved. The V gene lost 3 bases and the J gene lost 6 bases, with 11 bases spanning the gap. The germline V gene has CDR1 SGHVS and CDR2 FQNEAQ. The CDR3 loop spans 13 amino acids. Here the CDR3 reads CASSFDKSDGYTF. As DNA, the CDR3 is TGTGCCAGCAGCTTCGACAAGTCGGATGGCTACACCTTC.

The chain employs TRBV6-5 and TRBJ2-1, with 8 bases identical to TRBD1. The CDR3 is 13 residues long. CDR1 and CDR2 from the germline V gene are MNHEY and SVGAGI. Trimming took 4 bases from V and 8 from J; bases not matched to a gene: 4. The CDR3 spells CASSFRTGHEQFF. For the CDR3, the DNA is TGTGCCAGCAGTTTTCGGACAGGGCATGAGCAGTTCTTC.

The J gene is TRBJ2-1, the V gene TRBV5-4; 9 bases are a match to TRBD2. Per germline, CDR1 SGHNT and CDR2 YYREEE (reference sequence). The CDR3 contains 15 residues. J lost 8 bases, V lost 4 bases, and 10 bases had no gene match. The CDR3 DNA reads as TGTGCCAGCAGCCCTACTAGCGGGCGTAGGGATGAGCAGTTCTTC. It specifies CASSPTSGRRDEQFF.

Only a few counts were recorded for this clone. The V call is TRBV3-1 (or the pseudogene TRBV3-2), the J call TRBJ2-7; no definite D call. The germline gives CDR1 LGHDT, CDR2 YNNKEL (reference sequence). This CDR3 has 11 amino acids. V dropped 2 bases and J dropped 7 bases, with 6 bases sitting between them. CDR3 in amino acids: CASSQSLEQYF. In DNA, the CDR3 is TGTGCCAGCAGCCAATCGCTAGAGCAGTACTTC.

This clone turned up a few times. DNA for the CDR3: TGTGCCAGCAGTACCGCAACCCGAACAGGGAAGCGACCCCTCCACTTT. This gives the protein CASSTATRTGKRPLHF. The chain employs TRBV28 and TRBJ1-6; tentatively, D is TRBD1 (6 bases). CDR3 length: 16 residues. Germline CDR1 MDHEN, CDR2 SYDVKM. V gave up 5 bases and J gave up 12 bases, with 23 bases separating them.

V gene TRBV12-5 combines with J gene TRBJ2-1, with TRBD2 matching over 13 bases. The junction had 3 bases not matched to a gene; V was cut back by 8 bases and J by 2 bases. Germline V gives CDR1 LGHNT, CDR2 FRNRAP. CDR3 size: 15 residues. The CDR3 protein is CASTGTSGAYNEQFF. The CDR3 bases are TGTGCTAGTACCGGGACTAGCGGGGCCTACAATGAGCAGTTCTTC. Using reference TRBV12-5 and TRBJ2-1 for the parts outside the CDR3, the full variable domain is DARVTQTPRHKVTEMGQEVTMRCQPILGHNTVFWYRQTMMQGLELLAYFRNRAPLDDSGMPKDRFSAEMPDATLATLKIQPSEPRDSAVYFCASTGTSGAYNEQFFGPGTRLTVL.

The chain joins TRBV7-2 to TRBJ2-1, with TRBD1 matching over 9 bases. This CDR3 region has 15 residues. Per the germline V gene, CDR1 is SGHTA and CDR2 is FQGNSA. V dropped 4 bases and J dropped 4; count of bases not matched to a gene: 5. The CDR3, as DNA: TGTGCCAGCAGCTCCCGACAGGGGGGTTACAATGAGCAGTTCTTC. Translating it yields CASSSRQGGYNEQFF.

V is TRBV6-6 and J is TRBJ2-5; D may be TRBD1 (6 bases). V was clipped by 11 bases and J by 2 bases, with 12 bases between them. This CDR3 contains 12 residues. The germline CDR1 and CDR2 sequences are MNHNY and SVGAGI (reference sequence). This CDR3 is CAVQGNQETQYF. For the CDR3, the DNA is TGTGCCGTTCAGGGGAATCAAGAGACCCAGTACTTC.

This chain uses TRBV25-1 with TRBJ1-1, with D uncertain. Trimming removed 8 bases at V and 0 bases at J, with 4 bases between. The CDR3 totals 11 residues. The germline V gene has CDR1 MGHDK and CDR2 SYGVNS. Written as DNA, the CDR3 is TGTGCCAGCTCCATGAACACTGAAGCTTTCTTT. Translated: CASSMNTEAFF.

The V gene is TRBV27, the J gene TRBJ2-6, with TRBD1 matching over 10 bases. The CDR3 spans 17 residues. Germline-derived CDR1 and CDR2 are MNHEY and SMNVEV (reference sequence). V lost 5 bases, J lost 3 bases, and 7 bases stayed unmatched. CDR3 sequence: CASSKTGGANGANVLTF. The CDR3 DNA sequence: TGTGCCAGCAGTAAGACAGGGGGCGCGAATGGGGCCAACGTCCTGACTTTC. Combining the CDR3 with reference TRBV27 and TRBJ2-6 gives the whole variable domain EAQVTQNPRYLITVTGKKLTVTCSQNMNHEYMSWYRQDPGLGLRQIYYSMNVEVTDKGDVPEGYKVSRKEKRNFPLILESPSPNQTSLYFCASSKTGGANGANVLTFGAGSRLTVL.

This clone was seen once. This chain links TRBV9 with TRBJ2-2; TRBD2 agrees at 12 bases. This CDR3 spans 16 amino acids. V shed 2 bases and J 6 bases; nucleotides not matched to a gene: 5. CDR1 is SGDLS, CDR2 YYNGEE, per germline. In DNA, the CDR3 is TGTGCCAGCAGCGTCAGACTAGCGGGAGCAGCCGGGGAGCTGTTTTTT. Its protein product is CASSVRLAGAAGELFF.

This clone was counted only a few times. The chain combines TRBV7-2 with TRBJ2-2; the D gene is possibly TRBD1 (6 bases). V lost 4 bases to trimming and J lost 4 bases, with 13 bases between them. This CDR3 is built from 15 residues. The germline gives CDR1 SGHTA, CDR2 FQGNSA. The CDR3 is CASSSNRVGTGELFF. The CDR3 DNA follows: TGTGCCAGCAGCTCAAACAGGGTGGGCACCGGGGAGCTGTTTTTT.

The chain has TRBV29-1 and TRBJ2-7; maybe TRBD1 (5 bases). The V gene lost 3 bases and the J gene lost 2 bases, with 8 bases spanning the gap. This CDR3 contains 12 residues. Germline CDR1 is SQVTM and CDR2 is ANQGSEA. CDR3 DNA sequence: TGCAGCGTTGACAGGGAAGCCTACGAGCAGTACGTC. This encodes CSVDREAYEQYV.

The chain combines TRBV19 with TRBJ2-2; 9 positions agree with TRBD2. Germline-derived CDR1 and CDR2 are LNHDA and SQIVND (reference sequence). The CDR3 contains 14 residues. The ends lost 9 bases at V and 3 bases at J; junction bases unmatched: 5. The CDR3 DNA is TGTGCCAGCCAAGCGGGAGGCTACACCGGGGAGCTGTTTTTT. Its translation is CASQAGGYTGELFF.

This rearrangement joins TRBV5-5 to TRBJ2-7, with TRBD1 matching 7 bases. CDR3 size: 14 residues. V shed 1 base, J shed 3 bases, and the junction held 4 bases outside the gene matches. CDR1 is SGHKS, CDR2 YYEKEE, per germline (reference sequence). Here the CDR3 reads CASSLHRGIYEQYF. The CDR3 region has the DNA TGTGCCAGCAGCTTGCACAGGGGTATCTACGAGCAGTACTTC.

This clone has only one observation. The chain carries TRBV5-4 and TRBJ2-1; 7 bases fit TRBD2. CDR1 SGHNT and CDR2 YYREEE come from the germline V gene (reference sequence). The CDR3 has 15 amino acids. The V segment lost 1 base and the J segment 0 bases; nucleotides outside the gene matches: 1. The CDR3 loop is CASSLPGGSYNEQFF. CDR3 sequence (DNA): TGTGCCAGCAGCTTGCCGGGAGGCTCCTACAATGAGCAGTTCTTC.

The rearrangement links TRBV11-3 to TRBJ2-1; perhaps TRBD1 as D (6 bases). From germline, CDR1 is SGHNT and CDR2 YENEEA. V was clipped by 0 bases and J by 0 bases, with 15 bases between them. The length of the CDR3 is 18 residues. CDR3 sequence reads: CASSLEGDRPLSYNEQFF. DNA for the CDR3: TGTGCCAGCAGCTTAGAGGGTGACAGGCCTCTCTCCTACAATGAGCAGTTCTTC. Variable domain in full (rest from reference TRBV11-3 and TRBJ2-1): EAGVVQSPRYKIIEKKQPVAFWCNPISGHNTLYWYLQNLGQGPELLIRYENEEAVDDSQLPKDRFSAERLKGVDSTLKIQPAELGDSAVYLCASSLEGDRPLSYNEQFFGPGTRLTVL.

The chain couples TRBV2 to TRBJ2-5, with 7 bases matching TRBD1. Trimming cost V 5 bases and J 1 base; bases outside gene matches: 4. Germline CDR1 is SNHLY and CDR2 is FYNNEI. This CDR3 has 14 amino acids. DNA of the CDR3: TGTGCCAGCAGTTTAGACAGGGTCCAAGAGACCCAGTACTTC. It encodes CASSLDRVQETQYF.

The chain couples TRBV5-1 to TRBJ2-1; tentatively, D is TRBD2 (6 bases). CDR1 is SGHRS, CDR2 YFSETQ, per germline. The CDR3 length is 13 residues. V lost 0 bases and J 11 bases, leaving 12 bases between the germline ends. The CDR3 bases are TGCGCCAGCAGCTTGGGGACTATTGAACAGCAGTTCTTC. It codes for CASSLGTIEQQFF.